This T cell receptor (beta chain) emerged from a study of OX40 agonist ivuxolimab in advanced cancers. Study results and caveats: The expanded peripheral T cells' antigen specificity was not determined. Compared with CD4+, CD8+ T cells on average had more expanded clones.

The CDR3 is 13 residues long. The V and J ends lost 3 bases and 5 bases, in that order; junction bases with no gene match: 2. Germline CDR1 MDHEN, CDR2 SYDVKM. A remark on this clone: Its antigen is as yet unknown.

This table comes from immunoSEQ multiplex PCR, and its TCRdb copy is limited to in-frame clones, with some not included. The sample has some 120,000 clones; about 90% are singletons. Sampling times: baseline, cycle 4 day 1, cycle 7 day 1. This receptor was obtained from an adult with an advanced solid tumor such as melanoma, head and neck, liver or kidney cancer. This sample comprised CD4+ or CD8+ T cells sorted from blood, obtained in a trial of the OX40 agonist ivuxolimab. The chain has TRBV28 and TRBJ1-2, with 8 bases lining up with TRBD1. The CDR3, as DNA: TGTGCCAGCAGTTTGGACAGGGAATATGGCTACACCTTC. Its protein product is CASSLDREYGYTF.